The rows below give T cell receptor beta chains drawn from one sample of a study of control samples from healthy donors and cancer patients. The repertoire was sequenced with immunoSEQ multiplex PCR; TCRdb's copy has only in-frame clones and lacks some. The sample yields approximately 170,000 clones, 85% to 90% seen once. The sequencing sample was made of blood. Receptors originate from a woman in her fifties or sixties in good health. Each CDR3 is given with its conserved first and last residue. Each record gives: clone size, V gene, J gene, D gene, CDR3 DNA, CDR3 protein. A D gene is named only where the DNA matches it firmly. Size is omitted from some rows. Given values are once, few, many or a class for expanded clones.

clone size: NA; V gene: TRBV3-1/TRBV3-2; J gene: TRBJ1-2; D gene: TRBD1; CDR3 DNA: TGTGCCAGCAGCCAAGCTGGGACAGGGGGAATTTATGGCTACACCTTC; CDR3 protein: CASSQAGTGGIYGYTF
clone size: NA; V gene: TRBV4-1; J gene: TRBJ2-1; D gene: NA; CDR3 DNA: TGCGCCAGCAGCCAAGGCCCAGGCAATGAGCAGTTCTTC; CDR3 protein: CASSQGPGNEQFF
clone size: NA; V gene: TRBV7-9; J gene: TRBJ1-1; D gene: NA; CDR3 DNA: TGTGCCAGCAGCTTAAAATTGGAAGCTTTCTTT; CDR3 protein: CASSLKLEAFF
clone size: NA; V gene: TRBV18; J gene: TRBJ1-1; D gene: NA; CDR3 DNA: TGTGCCAGCTCACCACCGTCCCGGACAATCCGCACTGAAGCTTTCTTT; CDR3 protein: CASSPPSRTIRTEAFF
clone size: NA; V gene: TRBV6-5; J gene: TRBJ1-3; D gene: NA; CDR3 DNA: TGTGCCAGCAGTTACACACGACCTGAGTCTGGAAACACCATATATTTT; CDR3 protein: CASSYTRPESGNTIYF
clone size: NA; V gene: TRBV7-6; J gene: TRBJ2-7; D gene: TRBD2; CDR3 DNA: TGTGCCAGCTCCACCGGACTAGCGGGGGGAACCTACGAGCAGTACTTC; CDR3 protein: CASSTGLAGGTYEQYF
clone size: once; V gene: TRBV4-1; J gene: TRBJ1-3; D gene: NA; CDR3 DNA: TGCGCCAGCAGCCAAGCGGAGGACAGCAGAAACACCATATATTTT; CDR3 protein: CASSQAEDSRNTIYF
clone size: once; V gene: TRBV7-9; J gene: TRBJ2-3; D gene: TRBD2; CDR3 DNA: TGTGCCAGCAGCCGAGCTCCTAGCGGTAGCACAGATACGCAGTATTTT; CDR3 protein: CASSRAPSGSTDTQYF
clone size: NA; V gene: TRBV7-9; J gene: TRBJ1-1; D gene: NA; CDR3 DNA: TGTGCCAGCAGCCTGACTCACATAGAAGCTTTCTTT; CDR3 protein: CASSLTHIEAFF
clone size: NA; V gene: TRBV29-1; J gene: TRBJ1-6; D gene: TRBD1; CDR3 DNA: TGCAGCGTCAGGGACAGCGTTAATTCACCCCTCCACTTT; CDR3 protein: CSVRDSVNSPLHF
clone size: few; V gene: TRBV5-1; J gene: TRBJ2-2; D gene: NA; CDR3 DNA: TGCGCCAGCAGCCTATGGGGGGGCGCGAACACCGGGGAGCTGTTTTTT; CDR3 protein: CASSLWGGANTGELFF
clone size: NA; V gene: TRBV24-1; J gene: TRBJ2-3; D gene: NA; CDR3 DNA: TGTGCCACCAGCCAGGGGGGCGCGGGTACAGATACGCAGTATTTT; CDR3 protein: CATSQGGAGTDTQYF
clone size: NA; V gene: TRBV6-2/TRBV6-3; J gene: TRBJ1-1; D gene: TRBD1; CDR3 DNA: TGTGCCAGCAGTTCCCTCCCGACAGGGTCGAACACTGAAGCTTTCTTT; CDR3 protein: CASSSLPTGSNTEAFF
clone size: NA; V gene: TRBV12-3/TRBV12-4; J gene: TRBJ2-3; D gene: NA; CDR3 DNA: TGTGCCAGCAGTTTCACGCCGACAGATACGCAGTATTTT; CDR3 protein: CASSFTPTDTQYF
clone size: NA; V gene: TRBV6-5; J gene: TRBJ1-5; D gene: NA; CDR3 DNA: TGTGCCAGCAGTTCTGACACGACGGGAAATCAGCCCCAGCATTTT; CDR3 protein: CASSSDTTGNQPQHF
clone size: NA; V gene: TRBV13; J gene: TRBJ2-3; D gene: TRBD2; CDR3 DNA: TGTGCCAGCAGCTTAGGCCTAACGTTACTAGCGGCTTCCACAGATACGCAGTATTTT; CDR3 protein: CASSLGLTLLAASTDTQYF
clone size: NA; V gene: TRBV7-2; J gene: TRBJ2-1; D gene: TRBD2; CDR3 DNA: TGTGCCAGCACCGGGGGGTCGGTTTACAATGAGCAGTTCTTC; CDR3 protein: CASTGGSVYNEQFF
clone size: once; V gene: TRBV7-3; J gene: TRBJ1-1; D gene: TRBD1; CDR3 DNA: TGTGCCAGCAGTCAAAACAGGGGTTCCGCTGAAGCTTTCTTT; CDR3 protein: CASSQNRGSAEAFF
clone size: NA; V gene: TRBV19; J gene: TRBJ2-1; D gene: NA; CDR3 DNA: TGTGCCAGTAGTATTCAGGGAGGTGGAGAGCAGTTCTTC; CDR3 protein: CASSIQGGGEQFF
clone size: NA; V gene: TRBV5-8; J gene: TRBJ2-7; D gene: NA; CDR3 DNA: TGTGCCAGCAGCTTGGGAGGGGGTTTATCGCAGTACTTC; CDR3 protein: CASSLGGGLSQYF
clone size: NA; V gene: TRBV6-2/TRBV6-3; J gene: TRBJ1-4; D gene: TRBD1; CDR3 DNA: TGTGCCAGCAGTGGGTGGACAGGCGTTTCTGAAAAACTGTTTTTT; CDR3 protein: CASSGWTGVSEKLFF